This passage covers 24 T cell receptor beta chains from one sample sequenced in a study of cytomegalovirus exposure and HLA in healthy donors. The PCR employed 60 Vbeta primers together with 13 Jbeta primers. The protocol was immunoSEQ multiplex PCR, while the TCRdb copy is restricted to in-frame clones and leaves out a portion. The sample has about 80,000 clones; 75% to 90% are singletons. Source material: PBMCs. The receptors stem from a man aged 45 to 65 in good health and CMV-seropositive.

The chain carries TRBV9 and TRBJ1-2; 9 bases are a match to TRBD1. The V segment lost 3 bases and the J segment 8 bases; nucleotides outside the gene matches: 5. CDR3 size: 13 residues. CDR1 and CDR2 from the germline V gene are SGDLS and YYNGEE. This chain's CDR3 is CASSAYRGRGYTF. The CDR3 coding sequence is TGTGCCAGCAGCGCGTACAGGGGGCGCGGCTACACCTTC.

This clone occurred once. The rearrangement links TRBV9 to TRBJ1-3, with 8 bases fitting TRBD1. CDR3 length equals 14 residues. The germline gives CDR1 SGDLS, CDR2 YYNGEE. V shed 2 bases and J 4 bases; nucleotides not matched to a gene: 2. CDR3 nucleotides: TGTGCCAGCAGCGTCCAGGGGGCAGGAAACACCATATATTTT. Protein sequence: CASSVQGAGNTIYF.

The chain combines TRBV15 with TRBJ1-5; the D gene is possibly TRBD1 (6 bases). This CDR3 has 15 amino acids. Germline-derived CDR1 and CDR2 are LNHNV and YYDKDF (reference sequence). V was shortened by 5 bases and J by 4 bases, with 15 bases between the two germline ends. The CDR3 DNA is TGTGCCACCAGCCGCGGAGGACAGAGTAATCAGCCCCAGCATTTT. This gives the protein CATSRGGQSNQPQHF.

Concerning this clone: This CDR3 is also generated by other DNA sequences in the sample. This sequence joins TRBV30 and TRBJ2-4, with 8 nucleotides matching TRBD1. There are 16 residues in the CDR3. Per the germline V gene, CDR1 is GTSNPN and CDR2 is SVGIG (reference sequence). V shed 0 bases and J 12 bases; nucleotides not matched to a gene: 16. The DNA of the CDR3 is TGTGCCTGGAGTGTACCTCCGGGATTACAGGGGGGCAGTCAGTACTTC. This translates into CAWSVPPGLQGGSQYF.

The genes are TRBV11-2 and TRBJ2-7; 7 bases are shared with TRBD1. The CDR3 runs to 14 residues. Germline CDR1 and CDR2: SGHAT and FQNNGV. V trimming: 0 bases; J trimming: 5 bases; junction bases outside the gene matches: 4. Here the CDR3 reads CASSLEVGGNEQYF. As DNA, the CDR3 is TGTGCCAGCAGCTTAGAAGTAGGGGGCAACGAGCAGTACTTC.

In its sample, this clone was seen a few times. J is TRBJ2-7 and V is TRBV5-6; 9 bases agree with TRBD2. Germline V gene sequence: CDR1 SGHDT, CDR2 YYEEEE. This CDR3 is built from 15 residues. J gave up 4 bases and V 2 bases, and 7 bases lay outside the gene matches. For the CDR3, the DNA is TGTGCCAGCAGCTTACTAGCGGGCTATATTTACGAGCAGTACTTC. Residues: CASSLLAGYIYEQYF.

This chain links TRBV11-2 with TRBJ2-1, with 9 bases that match TRBD1. Trimming took 1 base from V and 6 from J; bases not matched to a gene: 13. CDR3 length: 18 residues. Germline V CDR1 and CDR2: SGHAT, FQNNGV. The chain's CDR3 is CASSLVGTGFKVVNEQFF. The CDR3 bases are TGTGCCAGCAGCTTAGTCGGGACAGGGTTTAAAGTCGTCAATGAGCAGTTCTTC.

The V call is TRBV7-9, the J call TRBJ2-5; 9 positions match TRBD1. J lost 2 bases, V lost 10 bases, and 8 bases had no gene match. The CDR3 extends over 14 amino acids. CDR1 and CDR2 from the germline V gene are SEHNR and FQNEAQ (reference sequence). The CDR3 protein is CATGQGRIQETQYF. The DNA for the CDR3 is TGTGCCACCGGACAGGGGCGGATTCAAGAGACCCAGTACTTC. The whole variable domain, remainder taken from reference TRBV7-9 and TRBJ2-5, is DTGVSQNPRHKITKRGQNVTFRCDPISEHNRLYWYRQTLGQGPEFLTYFQNEAQLEKSRLLSDRFSAERPKGSFSTLEIQRTEQGDSAMYLCATGQGRIQETQYFGPGTRLLVL.

The chain uses TRBV6-5 and TRBJ2-7; a possible D gene is TRBD2 (5 bases). The V and J ends lost 8 bases and 5 bases respectively, with 13 bases between them. CDR1 is MNHEY and CDR2 is SVGAGI in the germline V gene. The CDR3 is 12 residues long. The CDR3 loop is CASSRAYDEQYF. The CDR3 nucleotides read TGTGCCAGCTCGAGGGCCTATGACGAGCAGTACTTC.

The chain employs TRBV10-3 and TRBJ2-7; 11 bases fit TRBD2. V shed 2 bases, J shed 4 bases, and the junction held 7 bases outside the gene matches. The CDR3 length is 16 residues. Germline lookup yields CDR1 ENHRY and CDR2 SYGVKD. CDR3 in DNA: TGTGCCATCAGTGAGGGAATAGCGGGAGGGCCTTACGAGCAGTACTTC. Amino acid sequence: CAISEGIAGGPYEQYF.

This clone was picked up a small number of times. J is TRBJ2-7 and V is TRBV19, with 9 bases identical to TRBD1. The germline gives CDR1 LNHDA, CDR2 SQIVND (reference sequence). The CDR3 spans 14 residues. The V gene end was trimmed by 7 bases and the J gene end by 3 bases; junction bases not matched to a gene: 7. CDR3: CASNHGTGFYEQYF. DNA for the CDR3: TGTGCCAGTAACCACGGGACAGGGTTCTACGAGCAGTACTTC.

This rearrangement joins TRBV13 to TRBJ1-1; D might be TRBD1 (6 bases). Trimming shortened V by 5 bases and J by 2 bases, and 15 bases separated the two germline ends. The V gene's germline CDR1 is PRHDT and CDR2 FYEKMQ (reference sequence). The CDR3 is made up of 15 amino acids. CDR3 in DNA: TGTGCCAGCAGCCCCGGTATAGGGGGAAACACTGAAGCTTTCTTT. Translation gives CASSPGIGGNTEAFF.

This clone appeared a single time. The genes are TRBV9 and TRBJ1-2, with D perhaps matching TRBD1 (6 bases). Trimming removed 4 bases at V and 8 bases at J, with 24 bases between. Germline V gene sequence: CDR1 SGDLS, CDR2 YYNGEE. This CDR3 is built from 16 residues. CDR3 DNA: TGTGCCAGCAGCTTTCTACAGGGAGCTGGTCCCGGAGGCTACACCTTC. Amino acid sequence: CASSFLQGAGPGGYTF. The full variable domain, rest sourced from reference TRBV9 and TRBJ1-2, is DSGVTQTPKHLITATGQRVTLRCSPRSGDLSVYWYQQSLDQGLQFLIQYYNGEERAKGNILERFSAQQFPDLHSELNLSSLELGDSALYFCASSFLQGAGPGGYTFGSGTRLTVV.

This rearrangement joins TRBV4-2 to TRBJ2-5; D is uncertain. The germline V gene encodes CDR1 LGHNA and CDR2 YNFKEQ. The CDR3 is made up of 14 amino acids. V gave up 0 bases and J gave up 2 bases, with 7 bases separating them. The CDR3 sequence: CASSQESSQETQYF. CDR3 bases: TGTGCCAGCAGCCAAGAGTCTTCGCAAGAGACCCAGTACTTC.

The J gene is TRBJ1-3, the V gene TRBV27; weak D call: TRBD1 (5 bases). In germline, CDR1 is MNHEY, CDR2 SMNVEV (reference sequence). The length of the CDR3 is 15 residues. The V end was cut by 5 bases, the J end by 7 bases, with 18 bases between. The CDR3 is CASSQSPGYRNTIYF. CDR3 nucleotides: TGTGCCAGCAGTCAATCCCCAGGGTATCGTAACACCATATATTTT.

The rearrangement joins TRBV14 to TRBJ1-2; tentative D call: TRBD1 (5 bases). Germline V CDR1 and CDR2: SGHDN, FVKESK. This CDR3 spans 13 amino acids. V shed 1 base and J shed 7 bases, with 10 bases lying between them. In DNA form, the CDR3 reads TGTGCCAGCAGCCAAGTGGTACAGGCTGGCTACACCTTC. Protein: CASSQVVQAGYTF.

This chain joins TRBV30 and TRBJ1-1, with D tentatively TRBD1 (6 bases). V dropped 0 bases and J dropped 1 base, with 18 bases sitting between them. Germline V CDR1 and CDR2: GTSNPN, SVGIG (reference sequence). This CDR3 comprises 17 residues. CDR3 coding DNA: TGTGCCTGGAGTGTAAGGGCCAAAGGGGGGGGGAACACTGAAGCTTTCTTT. Translated: CAWSVRAKGGGNTEAFF. The full variable domain, rest sourced from reference TRBV30 and TRBJ1-1, is SQTIHQWPATLVQPVGSPLSLECTVEGTSNPNLYWYRQAAGRGLQLLFYSVGIGQISSEVPQNLSASRPQDRQFILSSKKLLLSDSGFYLCAWSVRAKGGGNTEAFFGQGTRLTVV.

The gene calls are TRBV7-9 and TRBJ1-1; TRBD1 agrees at 7 bases. CDR3 size: 14 residues. CDR1 and CDR2 (germline): SEHNR, FQNEAQ (reference sequence). V trimming: 5 bases; J trimming: 4 bases; junction bases outside the gene matches: 7. CDR3 nucleotides: TGTGCCAGCAGCCACCGGGACAGTGGCACTGAAGCTTTCTTT. Translating gives CASSHRDSGTEAFF.

The chain carries TRBV10-3 and TRBJ2-1, with D perhaps TRBD2 (5 bases). Germline V CDR1 and CDR2: ENHRY, SYGVKD. The CDR3 contains 13 residues. V gave up 5 bases and J gave up 6 bases, with 11 bases separating them. In DNA, the CDR3 is TGTGCCATCAGTTCGGGTGAGGGCAATGAGCAGTTCTTC. The encoded protein is CAISSGEGNEQFF.

This clone has only one observation. The chain couples TRBV9 to TRBJ2-2; D remains unclear. CDR1 and CDR2 (germline): SGDLS, YYNGEE. This CDR3 has 17 amino acids. Trimming pared 4 bases from V and 5 bases from J, leaving 21 bases between. The CDR3 nucleotides are TGTGCCAGCAGCCCTCTCTCGGCCTTTGGGCTAACCGGGGAGCTGTTTTTT. Translated, it gives CASSPLSAFGLTGELFF. The complete variable domain, with remaining parts taken from reference TRBV9 and TRBJ2-2, reads DSGVTQTPKHLITATGQRVTLRCSPRSGDLSVYWYQQSLDQGLQFLIQYYNGEERAKGNILERFSAQQFPDLHSELNLSSLELGDSALYFCASSPLSAFGLTGELFFGEGSRLTVL.

The chain employs TRBV14 and TRBJ2-5; TRBD2 agrees at 9 bases. The length of the CDR3 is 17 residues. V lost 4 bases to trimming and J lost 5 bases; unmatched junction nucleotides: 14. CDR1 is SGHDN and CDR2 is FVKESK in the germline V gene. The CDR3 region has the DNA TGTGCCAGCAGCCTTTTTAGCCGGCGGGAGGGCCGGGAGACCCAGTACTTC. It codes for CASSLFSRREGRETQYF.

A note on this clone: A far bigger clonotype differs at one base, so this is likely a read error. The same CDR3 can be traced to other DNA sequences in this sample. The rearrangement links TRBV7-8 to TRBJ1-1; D call uncertain. Germline lookup yields CDR1 SGHVS and CDR2 FQNEAQ. The CDR3 covers 11 residues. V lost 3 bases to trimming and J lost 14 bases, with 13 bases between them. CDR3 DNA sequence: TGTGCCAGCAGCTTGAACGGAGTAGCCTTCTTT. Its protein product is CASSLNGVAFF.

The chain is built from TRBV29-1 and TRBJ2-1; TRBD1 might be the D (6 bases). Germline V CDR1 and CDR2: SQVTM, ANQGSEA. Trimming removed 7 bases at V and 7 bases at J, with 11 bases between. The CDR3 is 11 residues long. CDR3 coding DNA: TGCAGCGGGAGCGGACAGAATGAGCAGTTCTTC. The encoded protein is CSGSGQNEQFF.

This clone was picked up one time. V usage is TRBV27 and J usage is TRBJ1-1, with D possibly matching TRBD1 (5 bases). Between the trimmed V and J ends, which lost 0 bases and 0 bases, there was a span of 8 bases. In germline, CDR1 is MNHEY, CDR2 SMNVEV (reference sequence). The CDR3 sequence is 15 residues long. The CDR3 nucleotides read TGTGCCAGCAGTTTATCGTCAGGGCTGAACACTGAAGCTTTCTTT. Encoded protein: CASSLSSGLNTEAFF.